These T cell receptor beta chains were read from a single sample in a study of blood T cell repertoires in COVID-19. The repertoire was sequenced with immunoSEQ multiplex PCR; TCRdb's copy has only in-frame clones and lacks some. Found here are over 9,500 clones, less than 90% of them singletons; the top ten hold around a fifth. Sequenced: peripheral blood. The receptor source for this set is an older woman with active COVID-19. The conserved cysteine and the conserved F or W are not part of the CDR3 here.

J: TRBJ2-2; length: 15; V: TRBV7-2; CDR3: ASSLDILGTGTGELF
J: TRBJ1-2; length: 12; V: TRBV9; CDR3: ASSPPTGYFGYT
J: TRBJ1-2; length: 12; V: TRBV5-1; CDR3: ASSPRTQSYGYT
J: TRBJ2-1; length: 13; V: TRBV6-1; CDR3: ASSELVYSNNEQF
J: TRBJ2-1; length: 15; V: TRBV4-1; CDR3: ASSPLLTSGGADEQF
J: TRBJ2-1; length: 13; V: TRBV12-5; CDR3: ASGQGAGTYNEQF
J: TRBJ2-1; length: 12; V: TRBV28; CDR3: ASRGQGRYNEQF
J: TRBJ2-2; length: 15; V: TRBV6-2/TRBV6-3; CDR3: ASSPDGAILNTGELF
J: TRBJ2-5; length: 14; V: TRBV9; CDR3: ASSGASIGGQETQY
J: TRBJ2-7; length: 15; V: TRBV3-1/TRBV3-2; CDR3: ASSPRRAGTLSYEQY
J: TRBJ2-2; length: 14; V: TRBV6-2/TRBV6-3; CDR3: ASRYTRDSYTGELF
J: TRBJ2-3; length: 13; V: TRBV7-9; CDR3: ASSLGLAGVDTQY
J: TRBJ2-5; length: 12; V: TRBV9; CDR3: ASSVTGGQETQY
J: TRBJ2-4; length: 15; V: TRBV3-1/TRBV3-2; CDR3: ASSQVGTSGAKNIQY
J: TRBJ1-5; length: 15; V: TRBV19; CDR3: ASSTLSIQGVKQPQH
J: TRBJ2-1; length: 9; V: TRBV24-1; CDR3: ATEVLDEQF
J: TRBJ2-7; length: 14; V: TRBV27; CDR3: ASSPSLVIRGYEQY
J: TRBJ2-4; length: 13; V: TRBV6-5; CDR3: ASSYPGALGNIQY
J: TRBJ1-2; length: 13; V: TRBV11-2; CDR3: ASSPVGGLGYGYT
J: TRBJ1-5; length: 13; V: TRBV5-1; CDR3: ASSLDSPANQPQH
J: TRBJ1-4; length: 11; V: TRBV6-1; CDR3: ASSEGGSEKLF
J: TRBJ2-5; length: 18; V: TRBV6-1; CDR3: ASSEEWGQADLGFKETQY
J: TRBJ1-1; length: 10; V: TRBV9; CDR3: ASSHRDTEAF
J: TRBJ2-5; length: 16; V: TRBV7-9; CDR3: ASSLGSGSSGRLQTQY
J: TRBJ1-1; length: 11; V: TRBV25-1; CDR3: ASSGQGGTEAF
J: TRBJ1-1; length: 14; V: TRBV3-1/TRBV3-2; CDR3: ASSQGTGGRNTEAF
J: TRBJ1-2; length: 11; V: TRBV28; CDR3: ASSRGDSYGYT
J: TRBJ2-7; length: 11; V: TRBV2; CDR3: ASSEGPRYEQY
J: TRBJ2-2; length: 15; V: TRBV6-1; CDR3: ASSVPLAGVPPGELF
J: TRBJ1-2; length: 13; V: TRBV7-3; CDR3: ASSSWDIGNYGYT
J: TRBJ2-7; length: 11; V: TRBV12-5; CDR3: ASGFDGVYEQY
J: TRBJ2-3; length: 14; V: TRBV3-1/TRBV3-2; CDR3: ASSPASGGALDTQY
J: TRBJ1-1; length: 12; V: TRBV14; CDR3: ASSQIGVDTEAF
J: TRBJ1-1; length: 11; V: TRBV5-1; CDR3: ASSTGSETEAF
J: TRBJ1-1; length: 15; V: TRBV20-1; CDR3: SASSRQLLSQGTEAF
J: TRBJ1-2; length: 14; V: TRBV5-1; CDR3: ASSPSPGQGPYGYT
J: TRBJ2-7; length: 11; V: TRBV6-5; CDR3: ATRGVVPYEQY
J: TRBJ2-2; length: 15; V: TRBV3-1/TRBV3-2; CDR3: ASSLRDFNRFTGELF
J: TRBJ2-1; length: 13; V: TRBV11-3; CDR3: ASSLGGREGNEQF
J: TRBJ2-1; length: 13; V: TRBV5-4; CDR3: ASSTPEGGNNEQF
J: TRBJ2-7; length: 10; V: TRBV29-1; CDR3: SVDAGGQGQY
J: TRBJ1-5; length: 12; V: TRBV2; CDR3: ASSEGAPNQPQH
J: TRBJ2-3; length: 13; V: TRBV2; CDR3: ASRKGGGSTDTQY
J: TRBJ1-5; length: 14; V: TRBV11-2; CDR3: ASSAPQGDSAQPQH
J: TRBJ1-1; length: 13; V: TRBV18; CDR3: ASSPLGETNTEAF
J: TRBJ2-3; length: 13; V: TRBV10-2; CDR3: ASSESVVSTDTQY
J: TRBJ1-5; length: 15; V: TRBV3-1/TRBV3-2; CDR3: ASSQWEGQGANQPQH